The rows below give T cell receptor beta chains drawn from one sample of a study of shared clonotypes between healthy human individuals. Repertoires were generated with immunoSEQ multiplex PCR, while TCRdb's copy carries only in-frame clones and drops some. Seen here are about 2.1 million clones, around 93% observed once, and the top ten hold under 2%. The sequenced sample consisted of naive CD8+ T cells from PBMCs. The receptors here all came from a man between 18 and 35 years old in good health. Some clones in this sample may be carry-over from other donors' samples. CDR3s include the opening cysteine and the closing phenylalanine or tryptophan. A D gene is named only where the DNA matches it firmly. Size is stated for part of the rows, as once, few or many counts, or as a class when the clone is expanded.

CDR3 DNA	CDR3 protein	clone size	V gene	J gene	D gene
TGTGCCAGCAGGGTAACACCCTGGGGACAGGGGCCCTACGAGCAGTACTTC	CASRVTPWGQGPYEQYF	NA	TRBV2	TRBJ2-7	TRBD1
TGCGCCAGCAGCCAAGCGAGCGGGGGCTACGAGCAGTACTTC	CASSQASGGYEQYF	NA	TRBV4-1	TRBJ2-7	TRBD2
TGTGCCACCAGCAAGGAGAGGGCCCTGGGGGACACCATATATTTT	CATSKERALGDTIYF	NA	TRBV15	TRBJ1-3	NA
TGTGCCAGCAGCGTAGCCGGGACAAGTTCCTACGAGCAGTACTTC	CASSVAGTSSYEQYF	NA	TRBV9	TRBJ2-7	NA
TGTGCCAGTAGCCCCAGCACCTACAATGAGCAGTTCTTC	CASSPSTYNEQFF	NA	TRBV19	TRBJ2-1	NA
TGTGCCAGCAGCTTCCGACTAGCGGGAAGCCCTAGCACAGATACGCAGTATTTT	CASSFRLAGSPSTDTQYF	NA	TRBV9	TRBJ2-3	TRBD2
TGTGCCAGCAGTCCCGGACACCGGGGGTGGGAGCAGTACTTC	CASSPGHRGWEQYF	NA	TRBV27	TRBJ2-7	NA
TGTGCCAGCAGTTTCGAAAACACAGATACGCAGTATTTT	CASSFENTDTQYF	NA	TRBV6-6	TRBJ2-3	NA
TGTGCCAGCAGCACGGGACAGGGGGCCGAAATCACAGATACGCAGTATTTT	CASSTGQGAEITDTQYF	NA	TRBV9	TRBJ2-3	TRBD1
TGCGCCAGCAGCCCGGACAGGGCTACGGGAGAGCAGTACTTC	CASSPDRATGEQYF	NA	TRBV5-1	TRBJ2-7	TRBD1
TGTGCCAGCAGTTTAGCAGGGCCCAATCAGCCCCAGCATTTT	CASSLAGPNQPQHF	NA	TRBV27	TRBJ1-5	NA
TGCGCCAGCAGTGCCCTAGCGGGAGGATACAATGAGCAGTTCTTC	CASSALAGGYNEQFF	NA	TRBV10-1	TRBJ2-1	TRBD2
TGTGCCAGCAGCCGCGGAGTGGCGGTGGGGGATGAGCAGTTCTTC	CASSRGVAVGDEQFF	NA	TRBV7-2	TRBJ2-1	NA
TGTGCCAGCTCAGAAGGTAGAAGGGGAGGATGGACTGAAGCTTTCTTT	CASSEGRRGGWTEAFF	NA	TRBV18	TRBJ1-1	NA
TGTGCCAGCAGCTTACCCAGGGGGCTAAGCACAGATACGCAGTATTTT	CASSLPRGLSTDTQYF	NA	TRBV7-2	TRBJ2-3	TRBD1
TGTGCCAGCAGCTTCCCTAGCGAGGAGCTCTACAATGAGCAGTTCTTC	CASSFPSEELYNEQFF	NA	TRBV7-9	TRBJ2-1	NA
TGTGCCACTCTCGGGGAGGGTGCCTACGAGCAGTACTTC	CATLGEGAYEQYF	NA	TRBV28	TRBJ2-7	TRBD2
TGTGCCAGCAGCTCGGATGAAGGGCTAGCGGGAGGCACAGATACGCAGTATTTT	CASSSDEGLAGGTDTQYF	NA	TRBV7-9	TRBJ2-3	TRBD2
TGTGCCAGCAGTGTCTCGCTTAACTATGGCTACACCTTC	CASSVSLNYGYTF	NA	TRBV25-1	TRBJ1-2	NA
TGTGCCAGCAGTAGGGGCGGATATAGCAATCAGCCCCAGCATTTT	CASSRGGYSNQPQHF	NA	TRBV27	TRBJ1-5	NA
TGTGCCACCAGGGGCCAGGGTTACGAGCAGTACTTC	CATRGQGYEQYF	NA	TRBV28	TRBJ2-7	NA
TGCGCCAGCAGCCAAGGCACAGGGCTCTTCTCTGGGGCCAACGTCCTGACTTTC	CASSQGTGLFSGANVLTF	NA	TRBV4-3	TRBJ2-6	NA
TGCGCCAGCAGCCAGCGCCCCCAGATGGCCAACACAGATACGCAGTATTTT	CASSQRPQMANTDTQYF	NA	TRBV4-1	TRBJ2-3	NA
TGCAGCGTTGTCCTAGCGAGTGGCACCGGGGAGCTGTTTTTT	CSVVLASGTGELFF	NA	TRBV29-1	TRBJ2-2	NA
TGTGCCAGCAGCTTAGTCGGGACGAACACCGGGGAGCTGTTTTTT	CASSLVGTNTGELFF	NA	TRBV7-9	TRBJ2-2	NA
TGTGCCAGCAGCCTCCCCGCGGGAGTGGGCGAGCAGTACTTC	CASSLPAGVGEQYF	NA	TRBV28	TRBJ2-7	TRBD2
TGTGCCTGGAGTGTAGCTGGGAACGCAGATACGCAGTATTTT	CAWSVAGNADTQYF	NA	TRBV30	TRBJ2-3	NA
TGTGCTAGTGGTTTGGTTTTAGCGGGAGTGCTCGGGGAGCTGTTTTTT	CASGLVLAGVLGELFF	NA	TRBV12-5	TRBJ2-2	TRBD2
TGTGCCATCACCGAACGCCTAGACTCTGGAAACACCATATATTTT	CAITERLDSGNTIYF	NA	TRBV10-3	TRBJ1-3	NA
TGTGCCAGCAGCCGCGGGACGACAAATGGCTACACCTTC	CASSRGTTNGYTF	NA	TRBV11-2	TRBJ1-2	NA
TGTGCCTCCGAGGTGCGGGGGACGTACGAGCAGTACTTC	CASEVRGTYEQYF	NA	TRBV28	TRBJ2-7	TRBD2
TGTGCCAGCAGCTTGGAGCGCACAGATACGCAGTATTTT	CASSLERTDTQYF	NA	TRBV7-9	TRBJ2-3	NA
TGTGCCAGCAGTGAAGGAACAGGGTGGGGCTATGGCTACACCTTC	CASSEGTGWGYGYTF	NA	TRBV6-1	TRBJ1-2	NA
TGTGCCAGCAGCTTTACCCTATACCAGGGGGTCCCCTACGAGCAGTACTTC	CASSFTLYQGVPYEQYF	NA	TRBV7-2	TRBJ2-7	TRBD1
TGTGCCAGCACGCCAAAAGGGGAGTCCTACGAGCAGTACTTC	CASTPKGESYEQYF	NA	TRBV9	TRBJ2-7	NA
TGCAGCGTTGATGTGACTAGCGAAAACATTCAGTACTTC	CSVDVTSENIQYF	once	TRBV29-1	TRBJ2-4	TRBD2
TGTGCCAGCAGTGAATACGCTGGCTACACCTTC	CASSEYAGYTF	NA	TRBV25-1	TRBJ1-2	NA
TGTGCCAGCAGCCCCCGGGACAGGGAACAGAGGGGCTATGGCTACACCTTC	CASSPRDREQRGYGYTF	NA	TRBV5-6	TRBJ1-2	TRBD1
TGTGCCTGGGAACCGGGAGCCAAAAACATTCAGTACTTC	CAWEPGAKNIQYF	NA	TRBV30	TRBJ2-4	NA
TGTGCCAGCGCCGGGCGACCCTCATTCTACGAGCAGTACTTC	CASAGRPSFYEQYF	NA	TRBV7-8	TRBJ2-7	NA
TGTGCCAGCAGATACGCGGGAGACTACAATGAGCAGTTCTTC	CASRYAGDYNEQFF	NA	TRBV27	TRBJ2-1	TRBD2
TGTGCCAGCAGCAAATATGACAGGGACAGTCAGCCCCAGCATTTT	CASSKYDRDSQPQHF	NA	TRBV21-1	TRBJ1-5	NA
TGCAGCGTGATACGGACAGCTTTTCAAGAGACCCAGTACTTC	CSVIRTAFQETQYF	NA	TRBV29-1	TRBJ2-5	NA
TGTGCCAGCAGCCCCGGGGAACAGTCTCTAGAGACCCAGTACTTC	CASSPGEQSLETQYF	NA	TRBV11-2	TRBJ2-5	NA
TGTGCCAGCAGTTTATATGGGGTCTCCTACGAGCAGTACTTC	CASSLYGVSYEQYF	NA	TRBV28	TRBJ2-7	NA
TGTGCCACCAGTGATCTCGGGACCATACTAAACACCGGGGAGCTGTTTTTT	CATSDLGTILNTGELFF	NA	TRBV15	TRBJ2-2	NA
TGTGCCAGTAGTATACGTGGCACTTCCTACGAGCAGTACTTC	CASSIRGTSYEQYF	NA	TRBV19	TRBJ2-7	NA
TGTGCCAGCAGTTGGACGGCTTCGGGTGAGCAGTTCTTC	CASSWTASGEQFF	NA	TRBV28	TRBJ2-1	NA
TGTGCCAGCAGGGACAGGGGCGAAGAGACCCAGTACTTC	CASRDRGEETQYF	NA	TRBV28	TRBJ2-5	TRBD1
TGTGCCAGCAGTTGGGCGGGAGGACCCTACGAGCAGTACTTC	CASSWAGGPYEQYF	NA	TRBV6-6	TRBJ2-7	TRBD2
TGTGCCAGCAGTTTATCTCCGTGGGGGGAAACGCCATACGAGCAGTACTTC	CASSLSPWGETPYEQYF	NA	TRBV27	TRBJ2-7	NA
TGTGCCAGCAGCCCCCTAGGCTATGGCTACACCTTC	CASSPLGYGYTF	NA	TRBV11-2	TRBJ1-2	NA
TGTGCCAGCAGCCCTTGGACAGGGACGGGATTAGAGCAGTACTTC	CASSPWTGTGLEQYF	NA	TRBV6-5	TRBJ2-7	TRBD1
TGTGCCAGTATTGGGCCCCTAGGACGGGATACGCAGTATTTT	CASIGPLGRDTQYF	NA	TRBV19	TRBJ2-3	NA
TGTGCCAGCAGCTTACTTAAACTGGAGCAGTACTTC	CASSLLKLEQYF	NA	TRBV11-2	TRBJ2-7	NA
TGTGCCAGCAGTTACGCTAGCCCCCAAGAGACCCAGTACTTC	CASSYASPQETQYF	NA	TRBV6-5	TRBJ2-5	NA
TGTGCCAGTGCGGGGGGACTAGAGGGTAAGGAGTTCTTC	CASAGGLEGKEFF	NA	TRBV19	TRBJ2-1	TRBD2
TGTGCCAGCAGTTTAGTGGGTCCTAGCGGAGCCTACGAGCAGTACTTC	CASSLVGPSGAYEQYF	NA	TRBV27	TRBJ2-7	TRBD2
TGTGCCAGCAGCGGCCGGGACAAATCCTACGAGCAGTACTTC	CASSGRDKSYEQYF	once	TRBV9	TRBJ2-7	NA